Below, 8 T cell receptor beta chains from the same sample are listed, as sequenced in a study of blood T cell repertoires in COVID-19. Sequencing used immunoSEQ multiplex PCR; TCRdb keeps in-frame clones, though not all of them. The sample records about 140,000 clones, 88% being singletons. Input material: peripheral blood. These receptor sequences come from a man between 65 and 85 years old with acute or convalescent COVID-19.

This chain connects TRBV28 to TRBJ2-3; 9 bases map to TRBD1. Germline assignment: CDR1 MDHEN and CDR2 SYDVKM. The V segment lost 7 bases and the J segment 6 bases; nucleotides outside the gene matches: 5. CDR3 length equals 13 residues. As DNA, the CDR3 is TGTGCCAGCAACGACGACAGGGGGGATACGCAGTATTTT. Translation: CASNDDRGDTQYF.

The chain couples TRBV5-6 to TRBJ2-5; TRBD1 is a possible D gene (5 bases). V shed 6 bases and J shed 0 bases, with 12 bases lying between them. Germline V gives CDR1 SGHDT, CDR2 YYEEEE. This CDR3 has 14 amino acids. In nucleotides, the CDR3 is TGTGCCAGCACCTCCCCAGGGAACCAAGAGACCCAGTACTTC. Protein product: CASTSPGNQETQYF.

This chain links TRBV6-2 or TRBV6-3 with TRBJ1-1; possible D gene TRBD1, 5 bases. This CDR3 contains 15 residues. Germline V gene lookup returns CDR1 MNHEY and CDR2 SVGEGT. Trimming took off 5 bases at V and 5 bases at J, with 18 bases between the two ends. The CDR3 DNA follows: TGTGCCAGCAGTCTTCGGGGAGGGGCGGGAACTGAAGCTTTCTTT. Encoded protein: CASSLRGGAGTEAFF.

The genes are TRBV10-3 and TRBJ1-2; possible D gene TRBD1, 5 bases. V was cut by 3 bases and J by 3 bases, with 14 bases left in between. There are 15 residues in the CDR3. Germline CDR1 ENHRY, CDR2 SYGVKD. CDR3 sequence: CAISDQTVNYYGYTF. The CDR3 nucleotides are TGTGCCATCAGTGACCAGACAGTTAACTACTATGGCTACACCTTC.

The chain recombines TRBV11-2 with TRBJ1-4; D gene uncertain. The CDR3 runs to 15 residues. Germline V gene lookup returns CDR1 SGHAT and CDR2 FQNNGV. V lost 0 bases and J 4 bases, leaving 9 bases between the germline ends. In DNA form, the CDR3 reads TGTGCCAGCAGCTTAGATCCCTCGGGTAATGAAAAACTGTTTTTT. It encodes CASSLDPSGNEKLFF.

The genes are TRBV5-5 and TRBJ2-7; possibly TRBD1 for D (6 bases). This CDR3 has 16 residues. V gave up 4 bases and J gave up 2 bases, with 19 bases separating them. Germline V gene data show CDR1 as SGHKS and CDR2 as YYEKEE (reference sequence). The CDR3 nucleotides read TGTGCCAGCAGCCCGGGACATCAAACCTCCGCCTACGAGCAGTACTTC. Amino acid sequence: CASSPGHQTSAYEQYF.

This rearrangement joins TRBV9 to TRBJ2-7, with TRBD1 matching over 11 bases. Germline V gives CDR1 SGDLS, CDR2 YYNGEE. The CDR3 has 16 amino acids. V shed 0 bases and J 5 bases; nucleotides not matched to a gene: 7. CDR3 sequence: CASSVARDRGLDEQYF. The CDR3 nucleotides read TGTGCCAGCAGCGTAGCTAGGGACAGGGGGTTAGACGAGCAGTACTTC.

The chain uses TRBV5-6 and TRBJ2-3; D perhaps matches TRBD1 (6 bases). This CDR3 contains 15 residues. The V gene's germline CDR1 is SGHDT and CDR2 YYEEEE. Between the trimmed V and J ends, which lost 4 bases and 1 base, there was a span of 13 bases. CDR3 DNA sequence: TGTGCCAGCAGCCGGACAGCGTTCGGCACAGATACGCAGTATTTT. Amino acids: CASSRTAFGTDTQYF. The full variable domain, its missing parts supplied by reference TRBV5-6 and TRBJ2-3, is DAGVTQSPTHLIKTRGQQVTLRCSPKSGHDTVSWYQQALGQGPQFIFQYYEEEERQRGNFPDRFSGHQFPNYSSELNVNALLLGDSALYLCASSRTAFGTDTQYFGPGTRLTVL.